What follows are 24 T cell receptor beta chains derived from one specimen sequenced in a study of CD8 T cells in ankylosing spondylitis. Study findings and constraints: Seemingly characteristic of ankylosing spondylitis blood was a TCR beta motif consisting of fewer than 10 highly homologous variants.

Their cognate antigens are unknown. One entry per CDR3 protein results from TCRdb running MiXCR on the 5' RACE reads. Here the sample spans about 390,000 distinct CDR3 sequences, about 20% being singletons. Sequenced: blood, either unsorted or a sorted T cell fraction (not recorded which). Every receptor here comes from a male donor with ankylosing spondylitis.

This clonotype was seen a few times. The DNA for the CDR3 is TGCGCCAGCAGCCAAGATCGTGCAGCTAGCTCCTACAATGAGCAGTTCTTC. Translating it yields CASSQDRAASSYNEQFF. The J gene is TRBJ2-1, the V gene TRBV4-1; D is uncertain. The CDR3 loop spans 17 amino acids. Trimming left V 0 bases short and J 0 bases short, with 12 bases between. Germline values: CDR1 MGHRA, CDR2 YSYEKL.

The sample holds one count of this clonotype. The chain has TRBV7-8 and TRBJ2-5; no firm D call. In germline, CDR1 is SGHVS, CDR2 FQNEAQ. The V gene lost 0 bases and the J gene lost 5 bases, with 13 bases spanning the gap. There are 15 residues in the CDR3. CDR3 DNA sequence: TGTGCCAGCAGCTTAGCGGAGACTGAAATCGAGACCCAGTACTTC. Translated, it gives CASSLAETEIETQYF.

The V and J genes are TRBV6-5 and TRBJ2-1; 7 positions agree with TRBD2. This CDR3 region has 14 residues. Germline CDR1 MNHEY, CDR2 SVGAGI. Germline trimming cut 3 bases from V and 6 bases from J; bases unmatched to any gene: 5. CDR3: CASSYAGVGNEQFF. CDR3 DNA: TGTGCCAGCAGTTATGCGGGAGTAGGCAATGAGCAGTTCTTC.

This sequence joins TRBV5-1 and TRBJ2-3, with D perhaps matching TRBD2 (6 bases). V was cut by 1 base and J by 2 bases, with 14 bases left in between. The CDR3 extends over 16 amino acids. CDR1 and CDR2 (germline): SGHRS, YFSETQ. The CDR3 reads CASSLSGTEATDTQYF. The CDR3 DNA is TGCGCCAGCAGCTTGTCCGGGACTGAAGCCACAGATACGCAGTATTTT.

CDR3 loop: CASSVGTGAPLETQYF. As DNA, the CDR3 is TGTGCCAGCAGCGTCGGGACAGGGGCCCCCCTTGAGACCCAGTACTTC. V gene TRBV11-1 combines with J gene TRBJ2-5; 10 bases are shared with TRBD1. V lost 5 bases and J lost 5; bases outside the gene matches: 11. CDR3 length equals 16 residues. Germline values: CDR1 SGHAT, CDR2 FQDESV (reference sequence).

This clonotype was picked up a small number of times. The rearrangement uses TRBV3-1 and TRBJ2-5; no firm D call. The V gene lost 0 bases and the J gene lost 7 bases, with 9 bases spanning the gap. Germline V gene data show CDR1 as LGHDT and CDR2 as YNNKEL (reference sequence). This CDR3 spans 13 amino acids. CDR3 nucleotides: TGTGCCAGCAGCCAAGACGAAAGATGGACCCAGTACTTC. Translating gives CASSQDERWTQYF.

This clonotype was observed a few times. This chain uses TRBV4-2 with TRBJ2-5; TRBD1 matches 9 bases. The V and J ends lost 1 base and 7 bases, in that order; junction bases with no gene match: 4. Per the germline V gene, CDR1 is LGHNA and CDR2 is YNFKEQ. The CDR3 totals 14 residues. In nucleotides, the CDR3 is TGTGCCAGCAGCCAAGGGGACAGGGCTGGGACCCAGTACTTC. This gives the protein CASSQGDRAGTQYF.

Notes on this clonotype: One end of the junction is discordant with germline, which a read error may explain. The CDR3 loop reads CASSLQGARNGQFF. The CDR3 nucleotides are TGTGCCAGCAGCTTACAGGGGGCGCGCAATGGGCAGTTCTTC. This chain uses TRBV7-8 with TRBJ2-1, with 8 bases lining up with TRBD1. The CDR3 has 14 residues. CDR1 SGHVS and CDR2 FQNEAQ come from the germline V gene.

This chain links TRBV7-2 with TRBJ1-5; D possibly corresponds to TRBD1 (5 bases). The V and J ends lost 0 bases and 6 bases respectively, with 18 bases between them. In germline, CDR1 is SGHTA, CDR2 FQGNSA. The CDR3 is 17 residues long. The CDR3 region is CASSLAWASPGGQPQHF. In DNA form, the CDR3 reads TGTGCCAGCAGCTTAGCCTGGGCGTCACCTGGGGGTCAGCCCCAGCATTTT.

The chain recombines TRBV6-1 with TRBJ2-7; TRBD1 might be the D (5 bases). CDR3 size: 14 residues. CDR1 is MNHNS, CDR2 SASEGT, per germline. V was clipped by 6 bases and J by 3 bases, with 15 bases between them. CDR3 bases: TGTGCCAGCAGCGCAGTGACAGTAAGCTACGAGCAGTACTTC. Its protein is CASSAVTVSYEQYF.

The V and J genes are TRBV6-4 and TRBJ2-1; 8 nucleotides agree with TRBD2. The CDR3 is 15 amino acids. J was trimmed by 5 bases and V by 3 bases; bases with no gene match: 6. The germline gives CDR1 MRHNA, CDR2 SNTAGT. CDR3 sequence: CASSEQAGANNEQFF. CDR3 nucleotide sequence: TGTGCCAGCAGTGAGCAAGCGGGGGCAAACAATGAGCAGTTCTTC.

The chain recombines TRBV12-3 or TRBV12-4 with TRBJ2-7, with D uncertain. There are 13 residues in the CDR3. The V end was cut by 6 bases, the J end by 5 bases, with 14 bases between. DNA for the CDR3: TGTGCCAGCAGCCCCGCAGCCGTACACGAGCAGTACTTC. This gives the protein CASSPAAVHEQYF.

The CDR3: CASSAGTVYTDTQYF. The CDR3 region has the DNA TGTGCCAGCAGCGCGGGGACGGTTTACACAGATACGCAGTATTTT. The rearrangement links TRBV7-2 to TRBJ2-3; TRBD2 is a possible D gene (6 bases). There are 15 residues in the CDR3. Germline V lookup: CDR1 SGHTA, CDR2 FQGNSA. Trimming shortened V by 5 bases and J by 2 bases, and 14 bases separated the two germline ends.

This clonotype was seen only a few times. The chain recombines TRBV5-1 with TRBJ1-1; possible D gene TRBD1, 5 bases. Germline values: CDR1 SGHRS, CDR2 YFSETQ. The ends were cut back, 1 base at V and 5 bases at J, with 15 bases in the middle. The CDR3 extends over 15 amino acids. The CDR3 sequence is CASSLLIGEGTEAFF. In DNA form, the CDR3 reads TGCGCCAGCAGCTTGCTTATCGGGGAGGGGACTGAAGCTTTCTTT.

There are a few counts of this clonotype. The genes are TRBV7-2 and TRBJ2-2, with 11 nucleotides matching TRBD2. The junction had 7 bases not matched to a gene; V was cut back by 5 bases and J by 8 bases. Germline V gene lookup returns CDR1 SGHTA and CDR2 FQGNSA. This CDR3 contains 15 residues. The CDR3 spells CASSPLAGEGGELFF. DNA for the CDR3: TGTGCCAGCAGCCCACTAGCGGGAGAGGGAGGGGAGCTGTTTTTT.

This chain uses TRBV27 with TRBJ1-5; possible D gene TRBD1, 6 bases. Germline CDR1 reads MNHEY; CDR2 reads SMNVEV (reference sequence). Trimming removed 2 bases at V and 2 bases at J, with 16 bases between. The CDR3 contains 17 residues. CDR3 in amino acids: CASSLTGWSGGNQPQHF. The CDR3 DNA reads as TGTGCCAGCAGTTTAACCGGATGGTCAGGGGGCAATCAGCCCCAGCATTTT.

The chain has TRBV30 and TRBJ1-2; D gene uncertain. V was shortened by 3 bases and J by 8 bases, with 10 bases between the two germline ends. The CDR3 length is 11 residues. The germline V gene encodes CDR1 GTSNPN and CDR2 SVGIG (reference sequence). CDR3 bases: TGTGCCTGGAGGGATTTCTGGGGCTACACCTTC. Its protein is CAWRDFWGYTF.

This clonotype occurred a few times. The chain is built from TRBV7-9 and TRBJ2-7; 7 bases match TRBD1. The CDR3 is made up of 13 amino acids. With 5 bases clipped from V and 7 bases from J, the junction kept 8 bases outside the gene matches. CDR1 and CDR2 (germline): SEHNR, FQNEAQ (reference sequence). The CDR3 protein is CASSPAGGREQYF. The CDR3 DNA follows: TGTGCCAGCAGCCCCGCAGGGGGTCGGGAGCAGTACTTC.

This clonotype has a handful of counts. This sequence joins TRBV20-1 and TRBJ1-1; tentative D call: TRBD1 (6 bases). Per the germline V gene, CDR1 is DFQATT and CDR2 is SNEGSKA (reference sequence). There are 13 residues in the CDR3. Trimming removed 2 bases at V and 6 bases at J, with 13 bases between. CDR3 DNA: TGCAGTGCTAGATCGGACAGCCACTCTGAAGCTTTCTTT. This codes for CSARSDSHSEAFF.

This rearrangement joins TRBV3-1 to TRBJ1-1; 7 nucleotides line up with TRBD1. The CDR3 runs to 15 residues. V lost 2 bases to trimming and J lost 7 bases; unmatched junction nucleotides: 10. Germline V gene lookup returns CDR1 LGHDT and CDR2 YNNKEL (reference sequence). Here the CDR3 reads CASSQMANRGLEAFF. CDR3 sequence (DNA): TGTGCCAGCAGCCAAATGGCGAACAGGGGACTTGAAGCTTTCTTT.

The chain recombines TRBV20-1 with TRBJ1-4; D remains unclear. There are 15 residues in the CDR3. Trimming took off 1 base at V and 8 bases at J, with 17 bases between the two ends. CDR1 DFQATT and CDR2 SNEGSKA come from the germline V gene (reference sequence). This chain's CDR3 is CSARGVDPRWEKLFF. The CDR3 nucleotides are TGCAGTGCTAGAGGCGTCGACCCAAGGTGGGAAAAACTGTTTTTT.

The V and J genes are TRBV18 and TRBJ2-7; D is perhaps TRBD1 (6 bases). Per germline, CDR1 KGHSH and CDR2 LQKENI. The CDR3 totals 14 residues. Trimming left V 3 bases short and J 3 bases short, with 12 bases between. CDR3: CASSPAGEGYEQYF. In nucleotides, the CDR3 is TGTGCCAGCTCACCCGCAGGGGAAGGCTACGAGCAGTACTTC.

The V gene is TRBV7-3, the J gene TRBJ1-1; a possible D gene is TRBD1 (6 bases). The CDR3 has 14 amino acids. Deletions cut 5 bases from V and 1 base from J, with 11 bases between. Germline-derived CDR1 and CDR2 are SGHTA and FQGTGA. The CDR3 region is CASSPAGANTEAFF. CDR3 DNA sequence: TGTGCCAGCAGCCCGGCGGGGGCGAACACTGAAGCTTTCTTT.

This clonotype was seen a handful of times. The chain has TRBV12-3 or TRBV12-4 and TRBJ2-3; TRBD2 aligns across 8 bases. The V gene end was trimmed by 3 bases and the J gene end by 6 bases; junction bases not matched to a gene: 14. This CDR3 comprises 17 residues. The CDR3 loop reads CASSLVGGGLVGDTQYF. For the CDR3, the DNA is TGTGCCAGCAGTTTGGTGGGTGGGGGACTAGTCGGCGATACGCAGTATTTT.